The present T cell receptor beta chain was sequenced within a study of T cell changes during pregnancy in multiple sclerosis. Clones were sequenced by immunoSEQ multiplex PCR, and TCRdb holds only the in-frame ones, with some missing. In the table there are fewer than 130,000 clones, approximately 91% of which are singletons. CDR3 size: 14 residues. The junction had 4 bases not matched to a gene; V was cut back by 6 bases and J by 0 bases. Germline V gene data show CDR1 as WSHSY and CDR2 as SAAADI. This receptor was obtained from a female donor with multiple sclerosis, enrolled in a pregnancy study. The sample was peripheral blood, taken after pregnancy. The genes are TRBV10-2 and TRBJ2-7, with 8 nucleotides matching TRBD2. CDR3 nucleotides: TGCGCCAGCAGGCGACTAGCGTTCTCCTACGAGCAGTACTTC. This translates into CASRRLAFSYEQYF.